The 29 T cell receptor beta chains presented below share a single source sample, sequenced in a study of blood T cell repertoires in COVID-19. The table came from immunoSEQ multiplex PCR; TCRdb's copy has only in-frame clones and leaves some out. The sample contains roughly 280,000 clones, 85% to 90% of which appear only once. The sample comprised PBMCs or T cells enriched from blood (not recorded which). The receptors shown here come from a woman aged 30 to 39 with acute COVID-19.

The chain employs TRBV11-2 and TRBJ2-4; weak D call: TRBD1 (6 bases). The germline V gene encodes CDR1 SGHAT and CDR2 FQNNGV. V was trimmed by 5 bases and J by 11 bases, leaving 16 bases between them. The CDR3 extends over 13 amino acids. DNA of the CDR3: TGTGCCAGCAGCCCCGACAGCGAGGGGGTTCAGTACTTC. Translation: CASSPDSEGVQYF.

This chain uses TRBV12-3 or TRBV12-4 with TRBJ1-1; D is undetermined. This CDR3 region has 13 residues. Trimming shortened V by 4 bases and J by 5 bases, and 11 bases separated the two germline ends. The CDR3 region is CASSYSGNTEAFF. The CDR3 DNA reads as TGTGCCAGCAGTTATTCGGGGAATACTGAAGCTTTCTTT.

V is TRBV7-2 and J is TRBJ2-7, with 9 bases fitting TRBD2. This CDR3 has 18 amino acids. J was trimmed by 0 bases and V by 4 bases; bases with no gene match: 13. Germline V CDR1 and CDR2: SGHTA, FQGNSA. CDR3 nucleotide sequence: TGTGCCAGCAGCTCCGCGGGCCTAGCGGGAAAGAACTCCTACGAGCAGTACTTC. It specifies CASSSAGLAGKNSYEQYF.

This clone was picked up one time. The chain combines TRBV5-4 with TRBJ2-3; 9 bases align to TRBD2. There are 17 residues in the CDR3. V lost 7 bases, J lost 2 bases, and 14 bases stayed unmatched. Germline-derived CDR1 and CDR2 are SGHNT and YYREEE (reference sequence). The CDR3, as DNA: TGTGCCAGCCTCGCGGGGGGGGCGACCGGGGCCACAGATACGCAGTATTTT. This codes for CASLAGGATGATDTQYF.

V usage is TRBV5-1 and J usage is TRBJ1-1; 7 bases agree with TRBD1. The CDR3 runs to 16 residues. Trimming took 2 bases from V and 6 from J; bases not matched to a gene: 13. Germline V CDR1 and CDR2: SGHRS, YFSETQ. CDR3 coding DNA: TGCGCCAGCAGCTTCACCCCACAGGGGTCGGCGGCTGAAGCTTTCTTT. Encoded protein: CASSFTPQGSAAEAFF.

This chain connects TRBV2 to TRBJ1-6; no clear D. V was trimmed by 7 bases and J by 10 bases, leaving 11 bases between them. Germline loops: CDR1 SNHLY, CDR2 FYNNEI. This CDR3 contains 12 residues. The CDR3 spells CASTLRGSPLHF. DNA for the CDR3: TGTGCCAGCACGCTGCGGGGATCACCCCTCCACTTT.

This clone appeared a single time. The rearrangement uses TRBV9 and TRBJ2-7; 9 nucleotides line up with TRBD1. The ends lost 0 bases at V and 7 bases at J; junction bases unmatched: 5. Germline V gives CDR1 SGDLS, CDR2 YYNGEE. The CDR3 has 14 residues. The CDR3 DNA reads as TGTGCCAGCAGCGTAGAACAGGGGGCGTATGAGCAGTACTTC. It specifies CASSVEQGAYEQYF.

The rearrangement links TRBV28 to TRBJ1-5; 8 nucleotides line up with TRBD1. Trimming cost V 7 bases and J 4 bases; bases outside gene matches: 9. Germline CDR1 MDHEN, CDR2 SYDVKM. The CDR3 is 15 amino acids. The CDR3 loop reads CASNLGDRHNQPQHF. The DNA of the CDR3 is TGTGCCAGCAATCTGGGGGACAGGCATAATCAGCCCCAGCATTTT.

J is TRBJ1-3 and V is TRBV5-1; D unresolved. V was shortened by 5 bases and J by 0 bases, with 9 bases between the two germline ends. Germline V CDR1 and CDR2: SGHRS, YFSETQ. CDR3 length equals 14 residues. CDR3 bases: TGCGCCAGCAGTATAAGCTACTCTGGAAACACCATATATTTT. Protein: CASSISYSGNTIYF.

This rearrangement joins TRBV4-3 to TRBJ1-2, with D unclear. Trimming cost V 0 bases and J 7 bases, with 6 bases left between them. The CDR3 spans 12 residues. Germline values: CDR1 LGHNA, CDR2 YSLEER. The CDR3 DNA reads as TGCGCCAGCAGCCAAGAGGCGGGTGGCTACACCTTC. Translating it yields CASSQEAGGYTF.

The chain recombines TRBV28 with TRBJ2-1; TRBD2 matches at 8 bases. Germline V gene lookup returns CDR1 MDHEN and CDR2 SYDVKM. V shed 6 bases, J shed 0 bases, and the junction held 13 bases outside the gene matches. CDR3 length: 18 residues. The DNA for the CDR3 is TGTGCCAGCAGATACTCCGGTACTAGCGGTAGCTCCTACAATGAGCAGTTCTTC. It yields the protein CASRYSGTSGSSYNEQFF.

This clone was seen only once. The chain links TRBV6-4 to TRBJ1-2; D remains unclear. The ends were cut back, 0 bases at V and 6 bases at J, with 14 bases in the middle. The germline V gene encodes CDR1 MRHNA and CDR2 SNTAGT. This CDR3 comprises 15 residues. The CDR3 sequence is CASSDSYLGRDGYTF. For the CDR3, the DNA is TGTGCCAGCAGTGACTCTTATTTGGGCAGAGATGGCTACACCTTC.

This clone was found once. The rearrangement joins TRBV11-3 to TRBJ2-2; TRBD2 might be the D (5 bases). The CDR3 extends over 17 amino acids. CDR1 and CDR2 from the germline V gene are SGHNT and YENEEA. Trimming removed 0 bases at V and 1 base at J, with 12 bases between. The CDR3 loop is CASSLDLWGENTGELFF. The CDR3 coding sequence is TGTGCCAGCAGCTTAGATCTATGGGGAGAGAACACCGGGGAGCTGTTTTTT. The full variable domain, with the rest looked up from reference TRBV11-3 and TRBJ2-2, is EAGVVQSPRYKIIEKKQPVAFWCNPISGHNTLYWYLQNLGQGPELLIRYENEEAVDDSQLPKDRFSAERLKGVDSTLKIQPAELGDSAVYLCASSLDLWGENTGELFFGEGSRLTVL.

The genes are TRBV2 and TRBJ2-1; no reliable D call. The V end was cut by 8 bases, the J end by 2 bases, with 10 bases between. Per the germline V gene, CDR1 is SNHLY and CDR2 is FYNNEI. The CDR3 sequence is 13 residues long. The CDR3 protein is CASHKYAYNEQFF. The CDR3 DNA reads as TGTGCCAGCCACAAATACGCCTACAATGAGCAGTTCTTC.

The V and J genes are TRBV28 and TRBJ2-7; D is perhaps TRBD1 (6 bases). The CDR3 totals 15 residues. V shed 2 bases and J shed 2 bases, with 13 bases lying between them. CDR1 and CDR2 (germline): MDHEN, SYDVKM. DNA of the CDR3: TGTGCCAGCAGTTTAGATCTGGGGGCAGCCTACGAGCAGTACTTC. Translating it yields CASSLDLGAAYEQYF.

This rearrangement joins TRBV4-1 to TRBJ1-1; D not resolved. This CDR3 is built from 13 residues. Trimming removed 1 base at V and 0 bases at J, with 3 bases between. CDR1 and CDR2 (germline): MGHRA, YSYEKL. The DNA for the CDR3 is TGCGCCAGCAGCCAAGTCGTGAACACTGAAGCTTTCTTT. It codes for CASSQVVNTEAFF.

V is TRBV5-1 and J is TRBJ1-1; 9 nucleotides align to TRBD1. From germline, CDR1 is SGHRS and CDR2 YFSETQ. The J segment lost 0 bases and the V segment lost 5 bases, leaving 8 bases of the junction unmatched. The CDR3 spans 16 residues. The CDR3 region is CASRWDREHMNTEAFF. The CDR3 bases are TGCGCCAGCAGGTGGGACAGGGAGCACATGAACACTGAAGCTTTCTTT.

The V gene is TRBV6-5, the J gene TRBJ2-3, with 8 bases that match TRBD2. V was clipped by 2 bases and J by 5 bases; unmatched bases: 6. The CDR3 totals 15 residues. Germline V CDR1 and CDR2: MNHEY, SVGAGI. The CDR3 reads CASSYREGLGDTQYF. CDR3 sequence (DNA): TGTGCCAGCAGTTACCGGGAGGGCCTTGGAGATACGCAGTATTTT.

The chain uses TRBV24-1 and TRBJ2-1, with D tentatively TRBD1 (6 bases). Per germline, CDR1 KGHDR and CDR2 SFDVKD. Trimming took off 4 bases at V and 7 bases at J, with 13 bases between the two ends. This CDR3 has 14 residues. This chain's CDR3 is CATSDQDQGNEQFF. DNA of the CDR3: TGTGCCACCAGTGACCAGGACCAGGGGAATGAGCAGTTCTTC.

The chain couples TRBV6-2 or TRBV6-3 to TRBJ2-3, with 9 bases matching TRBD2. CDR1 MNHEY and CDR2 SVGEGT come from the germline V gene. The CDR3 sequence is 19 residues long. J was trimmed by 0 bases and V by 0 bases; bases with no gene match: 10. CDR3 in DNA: TGTGCCAGCAGTTACTCGTTGTCTAGCGGGGCCTCTAGCACAGATACGCAGTATTTT. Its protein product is CASSYSLSSGASSTDTQYF.

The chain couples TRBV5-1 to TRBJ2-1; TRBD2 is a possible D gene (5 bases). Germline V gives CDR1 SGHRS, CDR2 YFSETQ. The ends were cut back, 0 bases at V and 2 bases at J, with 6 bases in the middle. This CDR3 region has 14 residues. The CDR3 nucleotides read TGCGCCAGCAGCTTGGTCGGGACCTACAATGAGCAGTTCTTC. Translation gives CASSLVGTYNEQFF.

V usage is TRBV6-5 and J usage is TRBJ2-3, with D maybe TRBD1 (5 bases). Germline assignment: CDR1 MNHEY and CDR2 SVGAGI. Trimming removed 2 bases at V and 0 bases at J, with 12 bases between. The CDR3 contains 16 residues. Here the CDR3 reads CASSYPQGISTDTQYF. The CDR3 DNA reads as TGTGCCAGCAGTTACCCGCAGGGTATCAGCACAGATACGCAGTATTTT.

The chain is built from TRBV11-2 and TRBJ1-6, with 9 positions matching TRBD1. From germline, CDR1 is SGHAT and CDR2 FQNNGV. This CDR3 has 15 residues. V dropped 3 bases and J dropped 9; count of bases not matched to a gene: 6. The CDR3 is CASSFSGTGSSPLHF. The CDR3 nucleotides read TGTGCCAGCAGCTTCTCCGGGACAGGGTCTTCACCCCTCCACTTT.

The CDR3 spells CASSSTSGRALGTGELFF. The CDR3 coding sequence is TGTGCCAGCAGCTCGACTAGCGGGAGGGCTCTGGGCACCGGGGAGCTGTTTTTT. The J gene is TRBJ2-2, the V gene TRBV11-3; 14 bases are a match to TRBD2. Germline V lookup: CDR1 SGHNT, CDR2 YENEEA. V trimming: 4 bases; J trimming: 4 bases; junction bases outside the gene matches: 8. There are 18 residues in the CDR3.

CDR3 nucleotides: TGTGCCACCAGCACTAGGACAGAGAACACTGAAGCTTTCTTT. It yields the protein CATSTRTENTEAFF. The chain has TRBV15 and TRBJ1-1; D might be TRBD1 (6 bases). The germline V gene encodes CDR1 LNHNV and CDR2 YYDKDF (reference sequence). Trimming cost V 4 bases and J 1 base, with 10 bases left between them. This CDR3 has 14 amino acids.

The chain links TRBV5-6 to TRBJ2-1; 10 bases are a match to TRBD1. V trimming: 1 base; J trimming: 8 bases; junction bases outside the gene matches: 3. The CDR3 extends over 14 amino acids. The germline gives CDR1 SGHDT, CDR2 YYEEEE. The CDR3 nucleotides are TGTGCCAGCAGCTTGCTTGGGACAGGGGATGAGCAGTTCTTC. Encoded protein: CASSLLGTGDEQFF. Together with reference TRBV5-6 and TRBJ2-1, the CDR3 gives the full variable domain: DAGVTQSPTHLIKTRGQQVTLRCSPKSGHDTVSWYQQALGQGPQFIFQYYEEEERQRGNFPDRFSGHQFPNYSSELNVNALLLGDSALYLCASSLLGTGDEQFFGPGTRLTVL.

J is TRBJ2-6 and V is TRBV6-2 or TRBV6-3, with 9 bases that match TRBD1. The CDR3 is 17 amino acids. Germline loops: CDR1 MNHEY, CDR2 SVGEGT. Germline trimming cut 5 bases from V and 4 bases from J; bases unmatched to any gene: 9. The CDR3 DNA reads TGTGCCAGCAGTCCCGGGACAGGGAGCTCCGGGGCCAACGTCCTGACTTTC. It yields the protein CASSPGTGSSGANVLTF.

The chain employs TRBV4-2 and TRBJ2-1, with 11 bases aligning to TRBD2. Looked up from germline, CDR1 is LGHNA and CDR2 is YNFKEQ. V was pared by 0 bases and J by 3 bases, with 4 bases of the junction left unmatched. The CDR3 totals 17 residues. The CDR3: CASSQDTSGGYYNEQFF. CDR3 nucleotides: TGTGCCAGCAGCCAAGATACTAGCGGGGGCTACTACAATGAGCAGTTCTTC.

The CDR3 DNA reads TGTGCCAGCAGCCACGACACCGGTGGCTACACCTTC. Residues: CASSHDTGGYTF. J is TRBJ1-2 and V is TRBV4-2; D unresolved. This CDR3 has 12 residues. V was cut by 3 bases and J by 7 bases, with 9 bases left in between. Germline V gene data show CDR1 as LGHNA and CDR2 as YNFKEQ.